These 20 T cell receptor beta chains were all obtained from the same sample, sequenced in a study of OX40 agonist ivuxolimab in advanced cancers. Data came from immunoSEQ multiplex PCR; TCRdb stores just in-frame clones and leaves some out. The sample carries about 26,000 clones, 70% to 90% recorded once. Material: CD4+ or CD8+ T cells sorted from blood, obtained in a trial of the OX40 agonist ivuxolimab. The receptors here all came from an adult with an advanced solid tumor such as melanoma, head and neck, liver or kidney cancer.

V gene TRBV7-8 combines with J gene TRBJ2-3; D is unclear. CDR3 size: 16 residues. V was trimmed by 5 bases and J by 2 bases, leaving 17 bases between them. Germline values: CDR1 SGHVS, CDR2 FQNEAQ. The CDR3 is CASSPTRSAFTDTQYF. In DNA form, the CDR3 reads TGTGCCAGCAGCCCTACCAGGAGCGCCTTCACAGATACGCAGTATTTT.

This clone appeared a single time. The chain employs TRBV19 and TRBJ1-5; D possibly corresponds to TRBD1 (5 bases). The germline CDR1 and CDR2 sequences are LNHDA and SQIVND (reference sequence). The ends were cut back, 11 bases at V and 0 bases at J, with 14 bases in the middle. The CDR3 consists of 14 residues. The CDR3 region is CAGGAGRSNQPQHF. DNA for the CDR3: TGTGCCGGTGGGGCAGGGCGTAGCAATCAGCCCCAGCATTTT.

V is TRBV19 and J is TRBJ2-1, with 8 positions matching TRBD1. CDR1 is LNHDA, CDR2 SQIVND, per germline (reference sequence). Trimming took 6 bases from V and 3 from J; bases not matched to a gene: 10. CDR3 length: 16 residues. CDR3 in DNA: TGTGCCAGTAGCCATCTTCCGGGACAGGACTACAATGAGCAGTTCTTC. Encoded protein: CASSHLPGQDYNEQFF.

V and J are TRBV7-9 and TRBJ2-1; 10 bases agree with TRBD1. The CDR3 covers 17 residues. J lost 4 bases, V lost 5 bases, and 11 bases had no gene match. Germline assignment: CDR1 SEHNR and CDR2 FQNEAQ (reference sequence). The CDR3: CASSERSPGQGYNEQFF. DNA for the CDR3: TGTGCCAGCAGCGAAAGGTCCCCGGGACAGGGGTACAATGAGCAGTTCTTC.

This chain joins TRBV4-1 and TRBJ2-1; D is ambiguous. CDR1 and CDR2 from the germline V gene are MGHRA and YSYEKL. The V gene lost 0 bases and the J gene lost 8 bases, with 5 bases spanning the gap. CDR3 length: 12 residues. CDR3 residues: CASSQDLYEQFF. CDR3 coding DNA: TGCGCCAGCAGCCAAGATCTCTATGAGCAGTTCTTC.

Here the CDR3 reads CASSSHTGLTFSYEQYF. The CDR3 DNA sequence: TGCGCCAGCAGCTCACACACGGGACTCACTTTCTCCTACGAGCAGTACTTC. The chain is built from TRBV5-1 and TRBJ2-7; D may be TRBD2 (6 bases). Trimming stripped 3 bases from V and 0 bases from J, with 19 bases between. This CDR3 is built from 17 residues. Germline values: CDR1 SGHRS, CDR2 YFSETQ.

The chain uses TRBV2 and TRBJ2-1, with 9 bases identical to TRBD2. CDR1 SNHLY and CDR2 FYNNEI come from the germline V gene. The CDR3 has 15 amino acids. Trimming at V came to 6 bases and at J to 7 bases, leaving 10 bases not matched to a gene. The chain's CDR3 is CASREWREGGNEQFF. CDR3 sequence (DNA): TGTGCCAGCAGGGAATGGCGGGAGGGGGGTAATGAGCAGTTCTTC.

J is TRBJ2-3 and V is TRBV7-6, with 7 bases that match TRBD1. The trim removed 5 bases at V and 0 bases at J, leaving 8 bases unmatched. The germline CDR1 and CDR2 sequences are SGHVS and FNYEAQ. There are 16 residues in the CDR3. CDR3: CASSTPGTASTDTQYF. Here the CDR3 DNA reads TGTGCCAGCAGCACCCCCGGGACAGCGAGCACAGATACGCAGTATTTT.

The CDR3 DNA follows: TGTGCCAGTAGTCCCCGGACAGAGCCTAGCAATCAGCCCCAGCATTTT. This codes for CASSPRTEPSNQPQHF. This sequence joins TRBV19 and TRBJ1-5; D possibly corresponds to TRBD1 (6 bases). Germline assignment: CDR1 LNHDA and CDR2 SQIVND (reference sequence). V was shortened by 5 bases and J by 0 bases, with 14 bases between the two germline ends. CDR3 length: 16 amino acids. Complete variable domain (other parts from reference TRBV19 and TRBJ1-5): DGGITQSPKYLFRKEGQNVTLSCEQNLNHDAMYWYRQDPGQGLRLIYYSQIVNDFQKGDIAEGYSVSREKKESFPLTVTSAQKNPTAFYLCASSPRTEPSNQPQHFGDGTRLSIL.

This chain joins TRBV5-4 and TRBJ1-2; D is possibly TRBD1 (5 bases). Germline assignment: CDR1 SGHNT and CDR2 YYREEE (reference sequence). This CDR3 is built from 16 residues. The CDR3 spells CVSWAREESSLKRYTF. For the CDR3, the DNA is TGTGTCTCGTGGGCCAGGGAAGAGTCGAGCCTAAAACGCTACACCTTC.

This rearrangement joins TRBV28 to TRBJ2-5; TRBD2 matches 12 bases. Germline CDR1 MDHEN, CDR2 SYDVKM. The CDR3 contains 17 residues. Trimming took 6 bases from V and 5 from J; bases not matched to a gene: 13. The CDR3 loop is CASRLVLAGGTGETQYF. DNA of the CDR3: TGTGCCAGCAGACTCGTTCTAGCGGGAGGGACCGGTGAGACCCAGTACTTC.

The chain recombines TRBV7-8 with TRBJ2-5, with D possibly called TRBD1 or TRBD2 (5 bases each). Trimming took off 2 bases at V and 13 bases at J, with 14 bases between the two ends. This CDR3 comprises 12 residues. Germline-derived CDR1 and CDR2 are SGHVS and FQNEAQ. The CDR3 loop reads CASSLPGPQTYF. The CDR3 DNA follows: TGTGCCAGCAGCTTACCGGGACCCCAAACGTACTTC.

CDR3 nucleotide sequence: TGTGCCAGCAGTCTCCGGGTCAACACCGGGGAGCTGTTTTTT. Amino acid sequence: CASSLRVNTGELFF. This rearrangement joins TRBV28 to TRBJ2-2, with D unclear. V was cut by 5 bases and J by 2 bases, with 9 bases left in between. CDR1 and CDR2 from the germline V gene are MDHEN and SYDVKM. The CDR3 runs 14 residues.

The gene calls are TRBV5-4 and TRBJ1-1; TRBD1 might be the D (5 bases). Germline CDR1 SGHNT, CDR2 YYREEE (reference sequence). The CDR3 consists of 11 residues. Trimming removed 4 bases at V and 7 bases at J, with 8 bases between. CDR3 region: CASSAGYEAFF. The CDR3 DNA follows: TGTGCCAGCAGCGCAGGGTATGAAGCTTTCTTT. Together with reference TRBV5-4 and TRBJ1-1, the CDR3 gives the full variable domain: ETGVTQSPTHLIKTRGQQVTLRCSSQSGHNTVSWYQQALGQGPQFIFQYYREEENGRGNFPPRFSGLQFPNYSSELNVNALELDDSALYLCASSAGYEAFFGQGTRLTVV.

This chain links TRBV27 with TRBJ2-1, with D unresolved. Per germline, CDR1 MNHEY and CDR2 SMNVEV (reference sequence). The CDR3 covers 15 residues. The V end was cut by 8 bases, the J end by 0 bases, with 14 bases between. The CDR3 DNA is TGTGCCAGCCACGCCAGGATGAGCTCCTACAATGAGCAGTTCTTC. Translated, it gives CASHARMSSYNEQFF.

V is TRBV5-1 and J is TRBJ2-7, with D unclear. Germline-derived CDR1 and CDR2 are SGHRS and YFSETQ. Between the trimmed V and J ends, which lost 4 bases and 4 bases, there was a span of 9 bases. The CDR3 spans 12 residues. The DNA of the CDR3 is TGCGCCAGCAGCCAAAATGAATACGAGCAGTACTTC. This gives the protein CASSQNEYEQYF.

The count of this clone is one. In DNA form, the CDR3 reads TGCAGCGTCGATGACAGGGACACTGAAGCTTTCTTT. Translated: CSVDDRDTEAFF. This sequence joins TRBV29-1 and TRBJ1-1; TRBD1 agrees at 7 bases. V lost 6 bases and J lost 3; bases outside the gene matches: 4. This CDR3 has 12 amino acids. Germline V gene lookup returns CDR1 SQVTM and CDR2 ANQGSEA.

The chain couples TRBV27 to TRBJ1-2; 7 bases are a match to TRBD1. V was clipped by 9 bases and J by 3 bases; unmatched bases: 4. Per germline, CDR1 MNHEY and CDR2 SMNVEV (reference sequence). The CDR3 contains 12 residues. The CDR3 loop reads CASAGTDYGYTF. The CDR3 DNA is TGTGCCAGTGCAGGGACAGACTATGGCTACACCTTC.

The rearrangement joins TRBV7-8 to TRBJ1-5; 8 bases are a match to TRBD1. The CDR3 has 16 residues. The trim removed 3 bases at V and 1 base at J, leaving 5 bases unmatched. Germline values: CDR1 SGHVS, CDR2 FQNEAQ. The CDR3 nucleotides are TGTGCCAGCAGCTTCGTAGGACAGGGAAGCAATCAGCCCCAGCATTTT. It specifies CASSFVGQGSNQPQHF.

Here the CDR3 reads CASSGLGGNLNQETQYF. The CDR3 DNA follows: TGTGCCAGCAGTGGCCTGGGGGGGAACTTAAACCAAGAGACCCAGTACTTC. This chain joins TRBV6-1 and TRBJ2-5; 7 nucleotides align to TRBD2. This CDR3 is built from 17 residues. Unmatched junction bases numbered 11, after V lost 4 bases and J lost 0 bases. Germline assignment: CDR1 MNHNS and CDR2 SASEGT.